The sequence of this T cell receptor beta chain was determined in a study of cytomegalovirus exposure and HLA in healthy donors. The donors comprised healthy bone marrow donors. Per germline, CDR1 SGHVS and CDR2 FQNEAQ. This CDR3 is 13 amino acids long. Trimming stripped 3 bases from V and 6 bases from J, with 11 bases between. 60 Vbeta and 13 Jbeta primers were used in PCR. Here immunoSEQ multiplex PCR was the method, and the copy in TCRdb shows in-frame clones only, minus some. This table has over 65,000 clones, roughly three quarters appearing once. In the case of this clone: Its antigen is currently unknown.

Study findings and constraints: In an earlier analysis, productive rearrangement rates for most beta V segments clustered near 87% or 30%. In vitro work confirmed that a few CMV-associated chains recognize CMV antigens.

Input material: PBMCs. V usage is TRBV7-8 and J usage is TRBJ1-2; TRBD1 is a possible D gene (6 bases). This sequence originates from a woman between 40 and 55 years old in good health and CMV-seropositive. The CDR3 protein is CASSFTTGNGYTF. In nucleotides, the CDR3 is TGTGCCAGCAGCTTTACAACAGGGAATGGCTACACCTTC.